This T cell receptor beta chain was sequenced for a study of CD8 T cells in ankylosing spondylitis. Findings of the study overall: What seemed typical of ankylosing spondylitis blood was a TCR beta motif built from roughly eight highly homologous variants. Significant enrichment of disease-linked clones was reported in matched ankylosing spondylitis synovial fluid. Disease-associated clones were CD8+ and fairly uncommon in peripheral blood. Earlier work had already found some motif variants in reactive arthritis synovial fluid and blood.

Using its own MiXCR run on the 5' RACE reads, TCRdb lists one record per CDR3 protein. The sample contains tens of thousands of distinct CDR3 sequences, 25% to 35% of which appear only once. A word on this clonotype: Its antigen is not identified.

Germline-derived CDR1 and CDR2 are SGHAT and FQNNGV. The CDR3 is 15 residues long. Trimming removed 6 bases at V and 7 bases at J, with 19 bases between. This chain joins TRBV11-2 and TRBJ2-1; the D call may be TRBD1 or TRBD2 (5 bases each). This TCR was sampled from a male donor with ankylosing spondylitis or in good health (not recorded which). What was sequenced was blood, either unsorted or a sorted T cell fraction (not recorded which). DNA for the CDR3: TGTGCCAGCAGTTATCAAGCCGGGACCCAAAATGAGCAGTTCTTC. Amino acid sequence: CASSYQAGTQNEQFF.